Given below is one TCR beta chain in context. From germline, CDR1 is SGHVT and CDR2 SQSDAQ. V lost 4 bases and J lost 4, with 20 bases in between. CDR3 size: 17 residues. One entry per CDR3 protein results from TCRdb running MiXCR on the 5' RACE reads. The profile shows around 250,000 distinct CDR3 sequences, 32% of them singletons. The data derive from a study of CD8 T cells in ankylosing spondylitis. The V and J genes are TRBV7-4 and TRBJ2-1; D is perhaps TRBD2 (6 bases). Sample: blood, either unsorted or a sorted T cell fraction (not recorded which). This TCR was sampled from a male donor with ankylosing spondylitis or in good health (not recorded which). The CDR3 is CASSCPPWREFYNEQFF. The CDR3, as DNA: TGTGCCAGCAGCTGCCCTCCCTGGCGGGAATTTTACAATGAGCAGTTCTTC.